This TCR beta chain was observed in a study of shared clonotypes between healthy human individuals. On this clone itself: Its antigen is unknown.

CDR1 and CDR2 (germline): SGHDN, FVKESK. This CDR3 comprises 17 residues. V was pared by 0 bases and J by 6 bases, with 10 bases of the junction left unmatched. Study results and caveats: Clonotypes which were not shared had lower generation probabilities than clonotypes that all four donors shared. Since donors were few, the genetic and exposure-history diversity represented was limited.

Naive CD8 isolation took CD45RO-negative cells positively selected for CCR7 and excluded terminally differentiated effector memory CD45RA+ cells. Source study methods: As immunoSEQ supplied junction-only sequences (without quality scores), filtering differed. Profiling relied on immunoSEQ multiplex PCR, and the TCRdb table lists in-frame clones only, not all of them. That table furnishes V, J and clone size, whereas the DNA furnished D and trimming. The data show about 2 million clones, about 95% seen once. The chain has TRBV14 and TRBJ2-1; 8 bases match TRBD2. The receptor's source is a young man in good health. The specimen was naive CD8+ T cells sorted from blood. The CDR3 DNA reads as TGTGCCAGCAGCCAAGAGTATGGCGGGGGGCCCGGCAATGAGCAGTTCTTC. This sequence encodes CASSQEYGGGPGNEQFF.